This is a list of T cell receptor beta chains from one sample in a study of shared clonotypes between healthy human individuals. Using immunoSEQ multiplex PCR, the repertoire was profiled, and TCRdb retains in-frame clones only, with some absent. The sample includes millions of clones, around 94% of them seen just once. The source material was naive CD4+ T cells sorted from blood. The source is a man aged 18 to 35 in good health. Both conserved end residues are trimmed from each CDR3. The D gene is left open where the match is weak.

D: .; V: TRBV5-1; CDR3: ASSLLAGNMNTEAF
D: TRBD1; V: TRBV27; CDR3: ASSLGTGGEAF
D: .; V: TRBV18; CDR3: ASSPGTVRVNTEAF
D: TRBD1; V: TRBV18; CDR3: ASSSGQGQPQH
D: TRBD2; V: TRBV10-1; CDR3: ASSRAGVQETQY
D: .; V: TRBV5-5; CDR3: ASSFQGSYEQY
D: TRBD1; V: TRBV5-1; CDR3: ASSLFFPDRVGYGYT
D: .; V: TRBV18; CDR3: ASSPGRDTQY
D: .; V: TRBV25-1; CDR3: ASTYGSDQETQY
D: TRBD1; V: TRBV9; CDR3: ASSVANRATGSGYGYT
D: TRBD1; V: TRBV7-2; CDR3: ASSRRDRRSTDTQY
D: TRBD1; V: TRBV18; CDR3: ASSRPGTGSSYEQY
D: TRBD1; V: TRBV7-9; CDR3: ASSLEVTGLFGAF
D: .; V: TRBV18; CDR3: ASSSTGRRTEAF
D: .; V: TRBV11-2; CDR3: ASSRGLPASGEQY
D: .; V: TRBV6-5; CDR3: ASSYLTGNTIY
D: TRBD2; V: TRBV30; CDR3: AWNPRGDTQY
D: .; V: TRBV19; CDR3: ASSIGRHRDYSEAF
D: .; V: TRBV2; CDR3: ASTPAPAQETQY
D: TRBD1; V: TRBV2; CDR3: ASSPQGNEQF
D: .; V: TRBV6-6; CDR3: ASSYSTGGYT
D: TRBD2; V: TRBV19; CDR3: ATASGSGGEF
D: .; V: TRBV4-3; CDR3: ASSQSLSTDTQY
D: TRBD2; V: TRBV5-1; CDR3: ASSSGLAGAVDTQY
D: .; V: TRBV5-1; CDR3: ASSLGQATGELF
D: .; V: TRBV18; CDR3: ASSPQDGSGYGYT
D: TRBD1; V: TRBV18; CDR3: ASSPRGGSSNQPQH
D: .; V: TRBV18; CDR3: ASSPGPMNTEAF
D: .; V: TRBV4-1; CDR3: ASSPPSKNTEAF
D: TRBD1; V: TRBV29-1; CDR3: SVDQGRGLYEQY
D: .; V: TRBV10-1; CDR3: ASSESTAQETQY
D: TRBD1; V: TRBV27; CDR3: ASSLQGTGVSEQY
D: .; V: TRBV7-9; CDR3: ASSTSDGPNTGELF
D: TRBD2; V: TRBV19; CDR3: ASSSGRSYEQY
D: .; V: TRBV18; CDR3: ASSPVDTNQPQH
D: TRBD2; V: TRBV11-2; CDR3: ASSFSSRTSGDTDTQY
D: .; V: TRBV4-1; CDR3: ASSQDWPRVGDTEAF
D: .; V: TRBV10-3; CDR3: AIGSGSAYEQY
D: .; V: TRBV11-3; CDR3: ASSLDTEAF
D: .; V: TRBV2; CDR3: ASSAQTMNTEAF
D: TRBD1; V: TRBV9; CDR3: ASSDRDRGHGDTQY
D: .; V: TRBV5-1; CDR3: ASSQAYDGLPY
D: .; V: TRBV9; CDR3: ASSVAPGAVGEAF
D: .; V: TRBV10-3; CDR3: AISTDWSYGYT
D: .; V: TRBV18; CDR3: ASSPPLQQETQY
D: TRBD1; V: TRBV7-2; CDR3: ASSFDRAYEQY
D: .; V: TRBV5-1; CDR3: ASSLGPKSSYNEQF
D: .; V: TRBV30; CDR3: TWSVKTRNTEAF